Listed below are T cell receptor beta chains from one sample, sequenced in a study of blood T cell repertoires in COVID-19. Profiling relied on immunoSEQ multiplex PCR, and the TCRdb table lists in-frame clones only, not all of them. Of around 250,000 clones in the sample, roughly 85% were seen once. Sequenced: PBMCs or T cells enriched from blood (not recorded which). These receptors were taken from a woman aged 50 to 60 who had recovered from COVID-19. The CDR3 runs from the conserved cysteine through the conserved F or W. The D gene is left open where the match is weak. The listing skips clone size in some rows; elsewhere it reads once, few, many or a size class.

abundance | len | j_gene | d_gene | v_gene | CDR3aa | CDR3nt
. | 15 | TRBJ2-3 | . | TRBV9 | CASSPPGEGTDTQYF | TGTGCCAGCAGCCCCCCCGGCGAGGGCACAGATACGCAGTATTTT
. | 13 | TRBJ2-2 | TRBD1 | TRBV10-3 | CAIGQGGTGELFF | TGTGCCATCGGACAGGGGGGGACCGGGGAGCTGTTTTTT
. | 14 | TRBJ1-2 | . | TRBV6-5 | CASSYSGASYGYTF | TGTGCCAGCAGTTACTCGGGGGCTAGCTATGGCTACACCTTC
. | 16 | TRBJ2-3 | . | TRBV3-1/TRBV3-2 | CASSIVGGASTDTQYF | TGTGCCAGCAGCATTGTGGGGGGAGCTAGCACAGATACGCAGTATTTT
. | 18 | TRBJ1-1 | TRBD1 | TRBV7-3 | CASSLDGTGGGMNTEAFF | TGTGCCAGCAGCTTAGATGGGACAGGGGGCGGGATGAACACTGAAGCTTTCTTT
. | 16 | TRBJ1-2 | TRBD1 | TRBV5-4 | CASSHSDRASFYGYTF | TGTGCCAGCAGTCACTCTGACAGGGCGAGCTTCTATGGCTACACCTTC
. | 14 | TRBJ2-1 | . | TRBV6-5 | CASSVSSPQYEQFF | TGTGCCAGCAGCGTTTCTAGCCCTCAGTATGAGCAGTTCTTC
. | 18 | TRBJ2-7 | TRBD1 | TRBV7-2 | CASSSRDRGRKAPYEQYF | TGTGCCAGCAGCTCCCGGGACAGGGGGCGCAAAGCCCCCTACGAGCAGTACTTC
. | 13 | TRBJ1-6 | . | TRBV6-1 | CASSEYNNSPLHF | TGTGCCAGCAGTGAATATAATAATTCACCCCTCCACTTT
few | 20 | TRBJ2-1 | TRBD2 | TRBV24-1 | CATSAPPGTSGSSWYNEQFF | TGTGCCACCAGTGCTCCACCCGGGACTAGCGGGAGTTCTTGGTACAATGAGCAGTTCTTC
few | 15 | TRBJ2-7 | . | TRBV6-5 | CASRSGTRRIGEQYF | TGTGCCAGCAGGTCCGGGACTCGCAGGATAGGCGAGCAGTACTTC